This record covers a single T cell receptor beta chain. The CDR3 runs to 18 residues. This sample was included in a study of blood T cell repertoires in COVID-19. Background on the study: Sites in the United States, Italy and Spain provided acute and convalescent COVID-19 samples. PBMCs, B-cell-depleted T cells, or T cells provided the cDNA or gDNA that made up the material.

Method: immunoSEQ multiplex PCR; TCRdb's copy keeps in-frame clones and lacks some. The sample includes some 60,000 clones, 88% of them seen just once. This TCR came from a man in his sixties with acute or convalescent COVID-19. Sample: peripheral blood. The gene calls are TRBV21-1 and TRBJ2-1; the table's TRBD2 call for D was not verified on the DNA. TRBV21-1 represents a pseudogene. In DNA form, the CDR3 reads TGTGCCAGCAGCAATTCCCAAAACCGGCGAGGGCCCTACAATGAGCAGTTCTTC. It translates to CASSNSQNRRGPYNEQFF.